The 25 T cell receptor beta chains listed next were all sequenced from one sample in a study of T-cell memory formation after mild COVID-19. TCRdb used MiXCR to reprocess the 5' RACE reads, holding one entry per CDR3 protein. The sample contains more than 150,000 distinct CDR3 sequences, roughly 18% of which appear only once. The sample consisted of PBMCs or a T cell subset sorted from them (not recorded which). All receptors derive from a man aged 18 to 29 who had mild COVID-19 (a few samples of this study predate the infection). Cell type and time point are not known.

The genes are TRBV7-3 and TRBJ2-2, with D unclear. V was shortened by 3 bases and J by 3 bases, with 11 bases between the two germline ends. This CDR3 is built from 15 residues. Per germline, CDR1 SGHTA and CDR2 FQGTGA. The CDR3 DNA reads as TGTGCCAGCAGCTTTGGCAGCGTGCACACCGGGGAGCTGTTTTTT. This sequence encodes CASSFGSVHTGELFF.

This chain connects TRBV28 to TRBJ2-7; TRBD1 is a possible D gene (6 bases). Germline loops: CDR1 MDHEN, CDR2 SYDVKM. CDR3 size: 16 residues. The V end lost 2 bases, the J end lost 0 bases, and 14 bases lay between the germline ends. CDR3 residues: CASSLSAGASSYEQYV. CDR3 DNA sequence: TGTGCCAGCAGTTTAAGCGCAGGGGCTAGCTCCTACGAGCAGTACGTC.

The V gene is TRBV18, the J gene TRBJ2-5; unclear D gene. Trimming removed 1 base at V and 1 base at J, with 10 bases between. From germline, CDR1 is KGHSH and CDR2 LQKENI. The CDR3 is made up of 15 amino acids. The CDR3 region is CASSPRVSIQETQYF. In DNA, the CDR3 is TGTGCCAGCTCACCACGTGTTAGCATCCAAGAGACCCAGTACTTC.

This clonotype was recorded a few times. The rearrangement joins TRBV5-1 to TRBJ1-1; D is uncertain. The CDR3 consists of 14 residues. Per the germline V gene, CDR1 is SGHRS and CDR2 is YFSETQ. Trimming cost V 0 bases and J 8 bases, with 14 bases left between them. The CDR3 loop is CASSLGGWIREAFF. The DNA of the CDR3 is TGCGCCAGCAGCTTGGGGGGATGGATCAGGGAAGCTTTCTTT.

This clonotype appeared a few times. The V and J genes are TRBV29-1 and TRBJ1-1; no clear D gene. This CDR3 comprises 13 residues. Trimming took off 2 bases at V and 3 bases at J, with 10 bases between the two ends. Germline V CDR1 and CDR2: SQVTM, ANQGSEA. CDR3: CSVESTPYTEAFF. CDR3 DNA: TGCAGCGTTGAATCGACGCCTTACACTGAAGCTTTCTTT.

The CDR3 reads CASRQQDGELFF. CDR3 bases: TGTGCCAGCAGGCAACAGGACGGGGAGCTGTTTTTT. This chain connects TRBV7-2 to TRBJ2-2, with D perhaps TRBD1 (5 bases). Trimming stripped 6 bases from V and 7 bases from J, with 9 bases between. This CDR3 has 12 amino acids. Germline values: CDR1 SGHTA, CDR2 FQGNSA.

The V and J genes are TRBV5-5 and TRBJ1-1; D remains unclear. Germline CDR1 SGHKS, CDR2 YYEKEE (reference sequence). Trimming removed 2 bases at V and 3 bases at J, with 8 bases between. This CDR3 is 13 amino acids long. This CDR3 reads CASSFSGHTEAFF. The CDR3 DNA is TGTGCCAGCAGCTTCAGTGGGCACACTGAAGCTTTCTTT.

This clonotype showed up just a few times. This chain links TRBV7-9 with TRBJ2-7; TRBD2 matches at 13 bases. V shed 4 bases, J shed 1 base, and the junction held 1 base outside the gene matches. Germline CDR1 and CDR2: SEHNR and FQNEAQ (reference sequence). This CDR3 is 15 amino acids long. The CDR3 DNA sequence: TGTGCCAGCAGCTGGACTAGCGGGGGTTCCTACGAGCAGTACTTC. Translating it yields CASSWTSGGSYEQYF. Combining the CDR3 with reference TRBV7-9 and TRBJ2-7 gives the whole variable domain DTGVSQNPRHKITKRGQNVTFRCDPISEHNRLYWYRQTLGQGPEFLTYFQNEAQLEKSRLLSDRFSAERPKGSFSTLEIQRTEQGDSAMYLCASSWTSGGSYEQYFGPGTRLTVT.

This clonotype came up a few times. The chain couples TRBV27 to TRBJ1-2; 8 bases agree with TRBD1. Unmatched junction bases numbered 2, after V lost 5 bases and J lost 6 bases. Per the germline V gene, CDR1 is MNHEY and CDR2 is SMNVEV (reference sequence). The CDR3 loop spans 12 amino acids. The CDR3 reads CASSQTGDGYTF. In nucleotides, the CDR3 is TGTGCCAGCAGTCAGACAGGGGATGGCTACACCTTC.

The chain joins TRBV7-3 to TRBJ2-6; D unresolved. Trimming removed 3 bases from V and 0 bases from J, with 6 bases in between. Germline-derived CDR1 and CDR2 are SGHTA and FQGTGA. The CDR3 spans 15 residues. The CDR3 protein is CASSFRSSGANVLTF. In DNA, the CDR3 is TGTGCCAGCAGCTTCAGGTCCTCTGGGGCCAACGTCCTGACTTTC.

This clonotype was detected a few times. The chain is built from TRBV7-2 and TRBJ2-7; no reliable D call. The CDR3 contains 13 residues. Trimming removed 1 base from V and 3 bases from J, with 7 bases in between. Germline V lookup: CDR1 SGHTA, CDR2 FQGNSA. The CDR3 is CASSLVLFYEQYV. CDR3 nucleotide sequence: TGTGCCAGCAGCTTAGTTCTTTTCTACGAGCAGTACGTC.

The J gene is TRBJ1-4, the V gene TRBV6-5, with D uncertain. The CDR3 has 14 residues. Germline CDR1 MNHEY, CDR2 SVGAGI. With 0 bases removed from V and 13 bases from J, the gap between germline ends came to 15 bases. CDR3 region: CASSYSPDYLSLFF. Written as DNA, the CDR3 is TGTGCCAGCAGTTACTCCCCGGACTACCTTTCACTGTTTTTT.

This clonotype was observed at least ten times. The chain combines TRBV5-1 with TRBJ2-1; D uncertain. Germline V gene data show CDR1 as SGHRS and CDR2 as YFSETQ. Between the trimmed V and J ends, which lost 0 bases and 8 bases, there was a span of 12 bases. The CDR3 covers 14 residues. In nucleotides, the CDR3 is TGCGCCAGCAGCTTGGACCCCCCTGCCTATGAGCAGTTCTTC. This translates into CASSLDPPAYEQFF.

This clonotype was observed a few times. This chain connects TRBV6-6 to TRBJ1-1; 7 nucleotides align to TRBD1. Germline-derived CDR1 and CDR2 are MNHNY and SVGAGI (reference sequence). The CDR3 runs to 14 residues. The J segment lost 7 bases and the V segment lost 6 bases, leaving 11 bases of the junction unmatched. The CDR3 region has the DNA TGTGCCAGCAGGTACAGGGGCGAAATAGGTGAAGCTTTCTTT. Its translation is CASRYRGEIGEAFF.

This clonotype occurred many times. The CDR3 protein is CASSVSGRITDTQYF. CDR3 nucleotide sequence: TGTGCCAGCTCAGTTTCGGGCCGAATCACAGATACGCAGTATTTT. The genes are TRBV18 and TRBJ2-3; D is unresolved. This CDR3 is built from 15 residues. With 5 bases removed from V and 2 bases from J, the gap between germline ends came to 14 bases. Per germline, CDR1 KGHSH and CDR2 LQKENI.

This sequence joins TRBV7-2 and TRBJ2-2, with 8 bases matching TRBD2. The CDR3 runs 18 residues. The V gene's germline CDR1 is SGHTA and CDR2 FQGNSA. Trimming cost V 1 base and J 4 bases; bases outside gene matches: 11. CDR3 region: CASSLGPPGLGSTGELFF. The CDR3 DNA reads as TGTGCCAGCAGCTTAGGGCCCCCGGGACTAGGCTCCACCGGGGAGCTGTTTTTT.

The genes are TRBV5-1 and TRBJ1-6; D might be TRBD1 (5 bases). The CDR3 extends over 15 amino acids. Trimming took 4 bases from V and 9 from J, leaving 17 bases between them. CDR1 is SGHRS, CDR2 YFSETQ, per germline. The CDR3 DNA reads as TGCGCCAGCAGCCCCACAACAGGAAAAGGTTCACCCCTCCACTTT. This codes for CASSPTTGKGSPLHF.

In its sample, this clonotype was seen a few times. The J gene is TRBJ1-5, the V gene TRBV20-1; D is ambiguous. CDR3 length: 16 residues. With 1 base removed from V and 3 bases from J, the gap between germline ends came to 16 bases. Germline CDR1 is DFQATT and CDR2 is SNEGSKA (reference sequence). DNA of the CDR3: TGCAGTGCTAGAGCCCGAACGGGCGGCTTCAATCAGCCCCAGCATTTT. Amino acid sequence: CSARARTGGFNQPQHF.

This clonotype has ten or more counts. V and J are TRBV7-4 and TRBJ2-1, with unresolved D. Trimming shortened V by 6 bases and J by 7 bases, and 7 bases separated the two germline ends. This CDR3 has 11 amino acids. Germline CDR1 is SGHVT and CDR2 is SQSDAQ. CDR3 region: CASRGVNEQFF. CDR3 nucleotide sequence: TGTGCCAGCAGAGGTGTGAATGAGCAGTTCTTC.

This clonotype was observed a few times. The chain is built from TRBV10-3 and TRBJ1-4; the match to TRBD1 covers 7 bases. CDR1 is ENHRY, CDR2 SYGVKD, per germline. The CDR3 sequence is 13 residues long. Trimming took 6 bases from V and 7 from J; bases not matched to a gene: 5. This CDR3 is CAIRGGDGEKLFF. DNA of the CDR3: TGTGCCATCAGAGGGGGCGATGGTGAAAAACTGTTTTTT.

The rearrangement joins TRBV2 to TRBJ1-2; D might be TRBD1 (6 bases). Between the trimmed V and J ends, which lost 7 bases and 4 bases, there was a span of 16 bases. The CDR3 length is 14 residues. Germline V CDR1 and CDR2: SNHLY, FYNNEI. The CDR3 DNA sequence: TGTGCCAGCAACAGTAACGGGGGCGGCTATGGCTACACCTTC. This encodes CASNSNGGGYGYTF.

This chain uses TRBV5-4 with TRBJ1-1, with 9 bases that match TRBD1. The CDR3 length is 17 residues. Losses at the gene ends were 0 bases for V and 0 bases for J; bases not matched to a gene: 6. CDR1 and CDR2 (germline): SGHNT, YYREEE (reference sequence). The CDR3 nucleotides are TGTGCCAGCAGCTTGGACGGGACAGGGACTCTGAACACTGAAGCTTTCTTT. This sequence encodes CASSLDGTGTLNTEAFF.

The CDR3 here is CASSLGLTVNYGYTF. CDR3 DNA: TGTGCCAGCAGCTTGGGCCTGACAGTTAACTATGGCTACACCTTC. The genes are TRBV5-5 and TRBJ1-2, with D possibly TRBD1 on 5 matching bases. This CDR3 is built from 15 residues. V was cut by 0 bases and J by 1 base, with 10 bases left in between. CDR1 and CDR2 from the germline V gene are SGHKS and YYEKEE (reference sequence).

This clonotype was counted ten times or more. The chain links TRBV12-3 or TRBV12-4 to TRBJ1-1; D ambiguous. V dropped 2 bases and J dropped 1 base, with 11 bases sitting between them. CDR3 length: 15 residues. CDR3 residues: CASSLLVGSNTEAFF. Here the CDR3 DNA reads TGTGCCAGCAGTTTATTGGTCGGGTCGAACACTGAAGCTTTCTTT.

The V gene is TRBV12-3 or TRBV12-4, the J gene TRBJ1-3, with D unclear. Trimming stripped 7 bases from V and 0 bases from J, with 10 bases between. The CDR3 consists of 14 residues. DNA of the CDR3: TGTGCCAGCACGAGGGTAAACTCTGGAAACACCATATATTTT. As protein: CASTRVNSGNTIYF.